The rows below give T cell receptor beta chains drawn from one sample of a study of CD8+ T cells in alopecia areata. TCRdb's table, derived via immunoSEQ multiplex PCR, lists solely in-frame clones and lacks some. The sample contains 150,000 to 200,000 clones, around three fifths of which appear only once. Sample: CD4+ T cells sorted from blood, taken at week 24, from a patient treated with tofacitinib. The receptor source for this set is a human donor with alopecia areata. Both conserved end residues are part of each CDR3.

TRBV30	TRBJ1-1	CAWSVPGRGNTEAFF
TRBV15	TRBJ2-5	CATSRVRETQYF
TRBV30	TRBJ1-1	CAWSPPGHLAEAFF
TRBV7-9	TRBJ1-5	CASSLDGTLSQPQHF
TRBV2	TRBJ1-1	CASGKDRANTEAFF
TRBV18	TRBJ2-7	CASSTRTGDYEQYF
TRBV30	TRBJ2-5	CAWSVGRETQYF
TRBV30	TRBJ2-3	CAWSVKGSDTQYF
TRBV30	TRBJ2-1	CAWSPSINSGEQFF
TRBV15	TRBJ1-2	CATSRGVEVDGYTF
TRBV6-5	TRBJ1-2	CASSFLDSNYGYTF
TRBV27	TRBJ2-3	CASSTRGDTQYF
TRBV5-6	TRBJ2-2	CASSTGHGLIWELFF
TRBV25-1	TRBJ2-7	CARDYEQYF
TRBV29-1	TRBJ2-2	CSVPGRANTGELFF
TRBV9	TRBJ2-3	CASSVVSDTQYF
TRBV19	TRBJ1-2	CASSPGQGRGYTF
TRBV18	TRBJ1-1	CASSRQQGTEAFF
TRBV9	TRBJ1-2	CASSVATTVTNYGYTF
TRBV2	TRBJ2-3	CATRLAGGSTDTQYF
TRBV25-1	TRBJ1-6	CASSEYVGTAHSPLHF
TRBV6-5	TRBJ1-2	CATAAGTGVYGYTF
TRBV5-1	TRBJ2-7	CASSLMTVPSEQYF
TRBV9	TRBJ2-3	CASNVDGEGNTQYF
TRBV30	TRBJ1-6	CAWRIQGNSPLHF
TRBV7-3	TRBJ2-2	CASSSLQARELFF
TRBV7-9	TRBJ1-1	CASSFTGRNTEAFF
TRBV7-8	TRBJ2-2	CASSSGSDTGELFF
TRBV29-1	TRBJ2-7	CSVLGGDRDQGRPYEQYF
TRBV2	TRBJ1-5	CASRLTGPQAQHF
TRBV5-1	TRBJ1-6	CASSLEGRVDNSPLHF
TRBV10-3	TRBJ1-4	CAIRGQDNEKLFF
TRBV6-5	TRBJ1-1	CASSYSRRENTEAFF
TRBV18	TRBJ2-5	CASSPPGQETQYF
TRBV29-1	TRBJ1-1	CSVRVSGGTEAFF
TRBV29-1	TRBJ1-1	CSVKQVMNTEAFF
TRBV29-1	TRBJ1-5	CSDRANQPQHF
TRBV25-1	TRBJ1-1	CASSTRTSTEAFF
TRBV27	TRBJ2-5	CASSLWETQYF
TRBV7-9	TRBJ2-5	CASSNRLAGAQETQYF
TRBV29-1	TRBJ1-2	CSVDPGYGYTF
TRBV29-1	TRBJ1-1	CSVGKNTEAFF
TRBV27	TRBJ2-5	CASSLSVQETQYF
TRBV11-2	TRBJ1-6	CASSLLLGNSPLHF
TRBV5-1	TRBJ2-3	CASSFDRVTDTQYF
TRBV9	TRBJ2-5	CASSPPIFQETQYF
TRBV25-1	TRBJ1-2	CASTDSLWSGYTF
TRBV6-5	TRBJ1-2	CASTGAGRYGYTF